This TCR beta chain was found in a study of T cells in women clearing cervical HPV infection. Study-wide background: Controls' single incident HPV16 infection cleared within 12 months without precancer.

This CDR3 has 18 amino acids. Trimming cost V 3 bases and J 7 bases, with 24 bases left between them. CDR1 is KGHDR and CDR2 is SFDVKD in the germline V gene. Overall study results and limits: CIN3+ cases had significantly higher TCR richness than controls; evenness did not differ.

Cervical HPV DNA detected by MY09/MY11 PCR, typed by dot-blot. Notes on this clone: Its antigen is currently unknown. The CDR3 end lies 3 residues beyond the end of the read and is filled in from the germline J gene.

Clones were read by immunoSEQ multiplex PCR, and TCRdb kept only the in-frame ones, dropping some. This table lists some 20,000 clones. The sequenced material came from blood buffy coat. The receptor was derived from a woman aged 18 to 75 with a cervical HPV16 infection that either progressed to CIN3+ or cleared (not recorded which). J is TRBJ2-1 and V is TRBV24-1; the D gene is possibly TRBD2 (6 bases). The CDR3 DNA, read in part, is TGTGCCACCAGTGATGCGGGGTCGGGGTTGGCGGGTTGGAATGAG. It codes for CATSDAGSGLAGWNE. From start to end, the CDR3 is CATSDAGSGLAGWNEQFF.